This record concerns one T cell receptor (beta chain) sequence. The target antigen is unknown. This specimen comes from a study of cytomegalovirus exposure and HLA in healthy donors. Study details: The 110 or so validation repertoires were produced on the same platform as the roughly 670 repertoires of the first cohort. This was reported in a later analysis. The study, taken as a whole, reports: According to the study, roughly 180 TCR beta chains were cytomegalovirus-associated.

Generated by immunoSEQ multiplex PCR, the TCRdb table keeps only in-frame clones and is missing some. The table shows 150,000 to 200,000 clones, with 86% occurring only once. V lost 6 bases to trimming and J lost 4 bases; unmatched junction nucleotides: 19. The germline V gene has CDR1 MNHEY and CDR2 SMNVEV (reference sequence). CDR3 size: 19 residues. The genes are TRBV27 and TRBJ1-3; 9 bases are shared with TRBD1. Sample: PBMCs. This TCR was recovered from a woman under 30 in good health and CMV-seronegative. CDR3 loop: CASSKTLLPGQGTGNTIYF. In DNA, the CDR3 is TGTGCCAGCAGCAAGACCCTCCTCCCGGGACAGGGTACCGGAAACACCATATATTTT.